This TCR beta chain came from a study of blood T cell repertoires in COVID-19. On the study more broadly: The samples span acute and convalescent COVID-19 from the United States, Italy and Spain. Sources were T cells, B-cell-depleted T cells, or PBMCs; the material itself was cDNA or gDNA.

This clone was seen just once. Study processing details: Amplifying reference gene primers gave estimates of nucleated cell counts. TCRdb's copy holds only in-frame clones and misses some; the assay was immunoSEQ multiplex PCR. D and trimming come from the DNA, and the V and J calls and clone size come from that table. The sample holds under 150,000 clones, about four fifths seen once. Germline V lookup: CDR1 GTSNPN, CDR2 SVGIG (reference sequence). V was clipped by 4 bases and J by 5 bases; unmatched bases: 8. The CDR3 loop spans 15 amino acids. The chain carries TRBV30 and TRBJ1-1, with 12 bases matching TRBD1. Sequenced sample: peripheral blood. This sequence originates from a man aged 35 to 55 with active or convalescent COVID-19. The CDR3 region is CAWKSWDRGQTEAFF. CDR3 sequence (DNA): TGTGCCTGGAAGAGTTGGGACAGGGGGCAAACTGAAGCTTTCTTT.